The rows below give T cell receptor beta chains drawn from one sample of a study of shared clonotypes between healthy human individuals. Profiled with immunoSEQ multiplex PCR; TCRdb holds only in-frame clones, not every one. The repertoire holds 1,400,000 or so clones, with about 98.5% as singletons. Sequencing input: naive CD4+ T cells sorted from blood. These receptors were taken from a man aged 25-40 years in good health. Each CDR3 is given with its conserved first and last residue.

J | V | CDR3
TRBJ2-7 | TRBV7-6 | CASSKGGVAGVLSYEQYF
TRBJ1-1 | TRBV7-9 | CASSREGNTEAFF
TRBJ2-7 | TRBV2 | CASSLARTYEQYF
TRBJ2-7 | TRBV21-1 | CASSTDGQGRYEQYF
TRBJ2-1 | TRBV11-2 | CASSFSPGQGRNEQFF
TRBJ2-7 | TRBV14 | CASGGYYEQYF
TRBJ2-1 | TRBV19 | CASIPLGGNEQFF
TRBJ2-1 | TRBV5-1 | CASSFPDNEQFF
TRBJ1-3 | TRBV5-1 | CASTRGNSGNTIYF
TRBJ1-5 | TRBV5-6 | CASSLKGVNSNQPQHF
TRBJ2-3 | TRBV5-1 | CASKKAGTIWATDTQYF
TRBJ2-3 | TRBV28 | CASFPFGQKSTDTQYF
TRBJ1-5 | TRBV5-1 | CASSLLGPEQPQHF
TRBJ2-1 | TRBV15 | CATSRDAQLAGRYNEQFF
TRBJ1-1 | TRBV28 | CASSLLNTEAFF
TRBJ2-7 | TRBV28 | CASTKAGTGVHYEQYF
TRBJ2-1 | TRBV28 | CASSLRPPLGLAGVKIGNEQFF
TRBJ2-3 | TRBV9 | CASSAGLAGVEDTQYF
TRBJ1-2 | TRBV11-2 | CASSFNLADYGYTF
TRBJ2-3 | TRBV16 | CASNLRDSLDTQYF
TRBJ1-2 | TRBV21-1 | CASSPGTGGRANYGYTF
TRBJ2-7 | TRBV13 | CASSQGLPYEQYF
TRBJ2-1 | TRBV10-2 | CASSVTSGRGGYNEQFF
TRBJ2-1 | TRBV11-2 | CASSFGFTIDEQFF
TRBJ2-7 | TRBV7-9 | CASSFGRGGDEQYF
TRBJ2-1 | TRBV9 | CASSHSVENEQFF
TRBJ1-1 | TRBV9 | CASSVAPGDGSEAFF
TRBJ1-4 | TRBV27 | CASSLIGAGDEKLFF
TRBJ2-1 | TRBV5-4 | CASSSGQGRNEQFF
TRBJ2-7 | TRBV5-1 | CASSSRTGMEQYF
TRBJ1-1 | TRBV7-9 | CASSLEGHNIMNTEAFF
TRBJ1-5 | TRBV7-2 | CASSRDRGNQPQHF
TRBJ1-2 | TRBV5-4 | CASSLVRSNDYGYTF
TRBJ1-4 | TRBV4-1 | CASSQPGQGNEKLFF
TRBJ2-3 | TRBV10-1 | CASSWAGGPTDTQYF
TRBJ2-7 | TRBV30 | CAWSARDRFYYEQYF
TRBJ2-7 | TRBV5-1 | CASSLDRRTRGYEQYF
TRBJ2-7 | TRBV11-2 | CASRVPGTGVYEQYF
TRBJ2-5 | TRBV30 | CAWSGGIRETQYF
TRBJ2-5 | TRBV29-1 | CSATTGTGMETQYF
TRBJ2-2 | TRBV4-3 | CASSQDLAGEGIGELFF
TRBJ2-7 | TRBV19 | CASSPRTVSYEQYF
TRBJ2-1 | TRBV19 | CASHPGLAVINEQFF
TRBJ2-1 | TRBV28 | CASSRRLGLAGIEQFF
TRBJ1-5 | TRBV15 | CATSFGTGDYQPQHF
TRBJ2-1 | TRBV6-5 | CASSYGTSGYNEQFF
TRBJ2-7 | TRBV7-2 | CASSLVLILAGGTPYEQYF
TRBJ2-7 | TRBV4-3 | CASSQVERGMGEQYF
TRBJ2-3 | TRBV21-1 | CASSKAPRLQGTAGAHHTQYF
TRBJ2-3 | TRBV27 | CASSLGQSTDTQYF
TRBJ2-5 | TRBV5-5 | CASSPRSGAFQETQYF
TRBJ1-2 | TRBV4-1 | CASSQGNGVYGYTF
TRBJ2-5 | TRBV29-1 | CSVDGGRPQETQYF